The present entry profiles one T cell receptor (beta chain) with its context. The target antigen is unknown. These data come from a study of beta chain features in type 1 diabetes. Findings and caveats of the study: Among type 1 diabetes patients, VDJ junctions had fewer insertions and more deletions. Within the patient group, naive, central memory and Treg TCRB repertoires appeared more similar to each other than within healthy donors.

Germline values: CDR1 LNHDA, CDR2 SQIVND (reference sequence). The CDR3 length is 15 residues. Trimming took 5 bases from V and 4 from J; bases not matched to a gene: 7. Stem cell-like memory, regulatory, central memory and naive CD4+ cells were sorted via CD45RO/CCR7/CD25/CD127/CD95/CD27. The sequenced template was cDNA made from the entire isolated RNA. Clones were read by immunoSEQ multiplex PCR, and TCRdb kept only the in-frame ones, dropping some. This table has 25,000 or so clones, roughly 69% appearing once. The gene calls are TRBV19 and TRBJ2-1; 8 bases fit TRBD2. This receptor was identified in a woman aged 40 to 50 in good health. Material: Tregs from blood. CDR3 region: CASSDQAGGYNEQFF. CDR3 in DNA: TGTGCCAGTAGTGATCAGGCGGGGGGATACAATGAGCAGTTCTTC.